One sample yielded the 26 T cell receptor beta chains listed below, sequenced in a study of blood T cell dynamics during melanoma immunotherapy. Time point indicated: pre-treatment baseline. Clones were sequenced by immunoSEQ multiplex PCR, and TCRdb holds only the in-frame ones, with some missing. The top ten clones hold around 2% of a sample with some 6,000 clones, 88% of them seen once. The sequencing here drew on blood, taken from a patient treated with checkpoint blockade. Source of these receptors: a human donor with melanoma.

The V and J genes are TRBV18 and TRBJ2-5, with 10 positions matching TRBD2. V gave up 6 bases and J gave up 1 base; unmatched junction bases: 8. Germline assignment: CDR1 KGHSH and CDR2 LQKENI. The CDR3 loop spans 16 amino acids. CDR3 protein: CASSSASSGGQETQYF. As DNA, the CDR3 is TGTGCCAGCTCGTCAGCCTCTAGCGGGGGCCAAGAGACCCAGTACTTC.

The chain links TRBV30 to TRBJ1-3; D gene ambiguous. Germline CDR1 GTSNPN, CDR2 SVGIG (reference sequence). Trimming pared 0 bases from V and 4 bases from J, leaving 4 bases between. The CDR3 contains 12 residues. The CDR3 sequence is CAWSVNGNTIYF. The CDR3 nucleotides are TGTGCCTGGAGTGTAAACGGAAACACCATATATTTT.

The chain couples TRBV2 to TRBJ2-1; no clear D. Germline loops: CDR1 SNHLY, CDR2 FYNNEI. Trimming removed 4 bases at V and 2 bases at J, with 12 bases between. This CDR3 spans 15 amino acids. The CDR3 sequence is CASSANSPTYNEQFF. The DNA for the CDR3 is TGTGCCAGCAGTGCCAATAGTCCTACCTACAATGAGCAGTTCTTC. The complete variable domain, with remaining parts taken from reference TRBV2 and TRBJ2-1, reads EPEVTQTPSHQVTQMGQEVILRCVPISNHLYFYWYRQILGQKVEFLVSFYNNEISEKSEIFDDQFSVERPDGSNFTLKIRSTKLEDSAMYFCASSANSPTYNEQFFGPGTRLTVL.

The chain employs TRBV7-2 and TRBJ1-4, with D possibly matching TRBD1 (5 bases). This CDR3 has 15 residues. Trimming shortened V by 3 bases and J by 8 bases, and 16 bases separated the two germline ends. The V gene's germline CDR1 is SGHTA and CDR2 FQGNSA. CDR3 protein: CASSFPGRGREKLFF. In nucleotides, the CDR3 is TGTGCCAGCAGCTTTCCAGGGCGGGGGAGGGAAAAACTGTTTTTT. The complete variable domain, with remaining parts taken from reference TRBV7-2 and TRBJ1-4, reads GAGVSQSPSNKVTEKGKDVELRCDPISGHTALYWYRQSLGQGLEFLIYFQGNSAPDKSGLPSDRFSAERTGGSVSTLTIQRTQQEDSAVYLCASSFPGRGREKLFFGSGTQLSVL.

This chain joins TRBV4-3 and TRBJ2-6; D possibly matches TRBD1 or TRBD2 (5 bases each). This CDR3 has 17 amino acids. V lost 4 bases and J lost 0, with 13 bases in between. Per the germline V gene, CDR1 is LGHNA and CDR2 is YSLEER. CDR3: CASSPRGPASGANVLTF. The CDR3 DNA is TGCGCCAGCAGCCCCCGGGGCCCGGCCTCTGGGGCCAACGTCCTGACTTTC.

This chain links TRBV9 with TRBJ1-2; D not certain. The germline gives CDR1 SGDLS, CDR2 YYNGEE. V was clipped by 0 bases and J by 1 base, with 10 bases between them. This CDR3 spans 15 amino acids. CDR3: CASSVGSAGNYGYTF. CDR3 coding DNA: TGTGCCAGCAGCGTAGGGTCCGCCGGTAACTATGGCTACACCTTC.

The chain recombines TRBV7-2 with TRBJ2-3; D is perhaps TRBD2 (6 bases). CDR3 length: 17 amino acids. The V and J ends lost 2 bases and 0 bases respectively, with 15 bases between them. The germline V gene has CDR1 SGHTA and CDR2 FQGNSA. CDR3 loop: CASSLQASRGSTDTQYF. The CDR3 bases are TGTGCCAGCAGCTTACAGGCGAGCCGGGGGAGCACAGATACGCAGTATTTT.

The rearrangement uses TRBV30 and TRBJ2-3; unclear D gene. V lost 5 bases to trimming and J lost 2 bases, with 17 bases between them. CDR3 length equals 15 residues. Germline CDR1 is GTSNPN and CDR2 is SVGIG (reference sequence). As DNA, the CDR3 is TGTGCCTGGGGACGACTGGTGGGCTACACAGATACGCAGTATTTT. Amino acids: CAWGRLVGYTDTQYF.

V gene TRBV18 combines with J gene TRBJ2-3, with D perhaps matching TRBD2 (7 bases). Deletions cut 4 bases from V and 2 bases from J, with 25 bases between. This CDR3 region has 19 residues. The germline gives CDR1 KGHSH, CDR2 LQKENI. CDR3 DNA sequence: TGTGCCAGCTCACGCGCCGGCGGGGGCGGCGAAGGGGCCACAGATACGCAGTATTTT. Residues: CASSRAGGGGEGATDTQYF.

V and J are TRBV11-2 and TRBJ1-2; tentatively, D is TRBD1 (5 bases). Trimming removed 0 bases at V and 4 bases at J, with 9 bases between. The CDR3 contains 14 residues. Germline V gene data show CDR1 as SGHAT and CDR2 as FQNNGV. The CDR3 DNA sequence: TGTGCCAGCAGCTTAGAGGTGGGGGTCTATGGCTACACCTTC. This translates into CASSLEVGVYGYTF.

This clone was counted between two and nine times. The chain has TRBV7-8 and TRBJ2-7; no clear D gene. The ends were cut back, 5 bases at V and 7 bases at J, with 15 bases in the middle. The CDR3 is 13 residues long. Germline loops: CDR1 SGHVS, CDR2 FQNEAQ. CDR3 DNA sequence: TGTGCCAGCAGCCCTTGGTGGGTACAAGAGCAGTACTTC. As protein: CASSPWWVQEQYF. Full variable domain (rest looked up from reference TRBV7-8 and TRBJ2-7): GAGVSQSPRYKVAKRGQDVALRCDPISGHVSLFWYQQALGQGPEFLTYFQNEAQLDKSGLPSDRFFAERPEGSVSTLKIQRTQQEDSAVYLCASSPWWVQEQYFGPGTRLTVT.

The chain's CDR3 is CASSWTTGSHEQYF. The CDR3, as DNA: TGTGCCAGCAGTTGGACGACAGGGTCCCACGAGCAGTACTTC. This rearrangement joins TRBV6-5 to TRBJ2-7, with 7 bases identical to TRBD1. This CDR3 spans 14 amino acids. J was trimmed by 5 bases and V by 4 bases; bases with no gene match: 8. The germline V gene has CDR1 MNHEY and CDR2 SVGAGI.

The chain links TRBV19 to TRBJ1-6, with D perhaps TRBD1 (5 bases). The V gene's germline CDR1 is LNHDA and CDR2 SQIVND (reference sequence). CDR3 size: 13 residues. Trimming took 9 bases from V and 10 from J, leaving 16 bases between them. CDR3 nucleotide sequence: TGTGCCAGCCTCAAGGGGTCAGGGTCACCCCTCCACTTT. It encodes CASLKGSGSPLHF.

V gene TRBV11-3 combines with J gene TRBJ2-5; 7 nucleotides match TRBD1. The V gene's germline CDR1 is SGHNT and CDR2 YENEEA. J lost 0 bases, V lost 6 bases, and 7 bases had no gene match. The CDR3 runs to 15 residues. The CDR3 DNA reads TGTGCCAGCAGTCGGGACAGCTCGTACCAAGAGACCCAGTACTTC. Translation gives CASSRDSSYQETQYF.

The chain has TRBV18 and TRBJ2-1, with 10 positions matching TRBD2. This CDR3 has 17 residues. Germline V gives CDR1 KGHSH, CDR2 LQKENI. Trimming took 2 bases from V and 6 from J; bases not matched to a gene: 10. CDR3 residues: CASSPFQASGGPNEQFF. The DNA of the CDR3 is TGTGCCAGCTCACCATTTCAGGCTAGCGGGGGCCCCAATGAGCAGTTCTTC.

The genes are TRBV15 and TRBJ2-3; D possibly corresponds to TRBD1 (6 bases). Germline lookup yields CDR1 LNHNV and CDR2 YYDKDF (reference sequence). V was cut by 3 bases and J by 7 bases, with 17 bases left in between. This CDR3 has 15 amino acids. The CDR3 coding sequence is TGTGCCACCAGCAGGGATGTGGACAGCCGATATACGCAGTATTTT. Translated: CATSRDVDSRYTQYF.

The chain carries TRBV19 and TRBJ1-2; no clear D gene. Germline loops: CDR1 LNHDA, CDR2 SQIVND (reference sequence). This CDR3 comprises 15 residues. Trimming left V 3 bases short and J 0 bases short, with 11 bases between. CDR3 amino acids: CASSIGKAANYGYTF. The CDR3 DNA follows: TGTGCCAGTAGTATCGGGAAGGCGGCTAACTATGGCTACACCTTC.

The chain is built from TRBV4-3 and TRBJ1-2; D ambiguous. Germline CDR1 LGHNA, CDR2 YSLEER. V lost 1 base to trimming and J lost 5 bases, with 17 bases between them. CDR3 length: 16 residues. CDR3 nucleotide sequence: TGCGCCAGCAGCCAAGGGCCCCACGGGGTTGGGTATGGCTACACCTTC. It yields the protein CASSQGPHGVGYGYTF.

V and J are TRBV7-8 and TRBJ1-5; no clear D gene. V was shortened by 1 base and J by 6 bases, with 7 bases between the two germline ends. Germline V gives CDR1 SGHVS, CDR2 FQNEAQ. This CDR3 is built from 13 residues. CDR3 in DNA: TGTGCCAGCAGCTTAGTGAGGGCTCAGCCCCAGCATTTT. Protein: CASSLVRAQPQHF.

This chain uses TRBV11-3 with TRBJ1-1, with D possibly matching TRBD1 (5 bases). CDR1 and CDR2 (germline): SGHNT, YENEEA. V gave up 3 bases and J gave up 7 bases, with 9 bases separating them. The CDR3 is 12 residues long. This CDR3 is CASSFRDGEAFF. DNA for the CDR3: TGTGCCAGCAGCTTTAGGGACGGTGAAGCTTTCTTT.

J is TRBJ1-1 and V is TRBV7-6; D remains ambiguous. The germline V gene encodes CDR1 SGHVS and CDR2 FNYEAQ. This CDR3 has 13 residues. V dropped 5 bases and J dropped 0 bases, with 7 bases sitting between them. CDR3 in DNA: TGTGCCAGCAGCGCCGACCTGAACACTGAAGCTTTCTTT. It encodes CASSADLNTEAFF.

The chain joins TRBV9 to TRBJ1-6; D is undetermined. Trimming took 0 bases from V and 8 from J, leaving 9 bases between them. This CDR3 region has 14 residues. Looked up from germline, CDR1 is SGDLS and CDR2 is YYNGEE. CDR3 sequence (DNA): TGTGCCAGCAGCGTAGACCCCGGAGATTCACCCCTCCACTTT. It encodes CASSVDPGDSPLHF.

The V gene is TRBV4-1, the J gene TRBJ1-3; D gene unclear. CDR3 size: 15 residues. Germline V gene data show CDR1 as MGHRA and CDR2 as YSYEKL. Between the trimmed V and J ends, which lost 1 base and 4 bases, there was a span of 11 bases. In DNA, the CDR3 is TGCGCCAGCAGCCAAGGACCCTGGGGAGGAAACACCATATATTTT. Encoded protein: CASSQGPWGGNTIYF.

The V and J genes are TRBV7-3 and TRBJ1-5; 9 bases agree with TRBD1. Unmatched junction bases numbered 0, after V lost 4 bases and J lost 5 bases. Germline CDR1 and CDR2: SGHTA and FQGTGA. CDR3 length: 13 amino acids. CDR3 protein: CASSWTGDQPQHF. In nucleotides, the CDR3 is TGTGCCAGCAGCTGGACAGGGGATCAGCCCCAGCATTTT.

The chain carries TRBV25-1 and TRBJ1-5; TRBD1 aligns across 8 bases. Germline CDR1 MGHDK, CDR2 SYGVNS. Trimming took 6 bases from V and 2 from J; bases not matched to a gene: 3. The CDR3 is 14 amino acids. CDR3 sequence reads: CASSPTGGNQPQHF. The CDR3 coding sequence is TGTGCCAGCAGCCCGACAGGGGGCAATCAGCCCCAGCATTTT.

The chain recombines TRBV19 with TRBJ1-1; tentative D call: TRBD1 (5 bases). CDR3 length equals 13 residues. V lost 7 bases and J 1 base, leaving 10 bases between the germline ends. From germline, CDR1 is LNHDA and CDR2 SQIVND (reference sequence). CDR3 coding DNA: TGTGCCAGTATTTCCGGACAGAACACTGAAGCTTTCTTT. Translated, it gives CASISGQNTEAFF.